This record looks at one T cell receptor (beta chain) sequence and its context. The source of the sample is a study of control samples from healthy donors and cancer patients. The assay was immunoSEQ multiplex PCR, and TCRdb's table has in-frame clones only and misses some. The sample gives approximately 94,000 clones, roughly 80% of which show up once; 38% is in the top ten. Germline V gene lookup returns CDR1 LNHDA and CDR2 SQIVND (reference sequence). V lost 2 bases and J lost 8; bases outside the gene matches: 4. The length of the CDR3 is 14 residues. The chain couples TRBV19 to TRBJ2-1; 9 bases fit TRBD2. Material for sequencing was PBMCs. This TCR was sampled from a man aged 70 or older with lung cancer. This CDR3 is CASSISGGKHEQFF. The CDR3 coding sequence is TGTGCCAGTAGTATAAGCGGGGGGAAGCATGAGCAGTTCTTC.